This TCR beta chain was observed in a study of siplizumab effects on memory and regulatory T cells. Study-wide findings and caveats: Major contributors to the alloresponse seemed to be naive T cells, which also appeared more diverse than memory cells. Proliferating siplizumab-culture Tregs lacked confirmation of suppressive function. An assignable phenotype, naive or memory, was missing from roughly 76-95% of proliferating CD4+ or CD8+ clones.

Assays captured about 10^5 TCR templates per sample. Clones were read by immunoSEQ multiplex PCR, and TCRdb kept only the in-frame ones, dropping some. The table includes roughly 100,000 clones, over 85% detected once. On this clone: Antigen: not known.

V was pared by 6 bases and J by 0 bases, with 11 bases between. This CDR3 is built from 13 residues. Per the germline V gene, CDR1 is GTSNPN and CDR2 is SVGIG (reference sequence). The sample comprised Tregs sorted from blood. The source is a human donor in good health. The rearrangement joins TRBV30 to TRBJ1-1; D gene ambiguous. The CDR3 DNA reads as TGTGCCTGTCCCACTTCTCTGAACACTGAAGCTTTCTTT. Encoded protein: CACPTSLNTEAFF. Using reference TRBV30 and TRBJ1-1 for the parts outside the CDR3, the full variable domain is SQTIHQWPATLVQPVGSPLSLECTVEGTSNPNLYWYRQAAGRGLQLLFYSVGIGQISSEVPQNLSASRPQDRQFILSSKKLLLSDSGFYLCACPTSLNTEAFFGQGTRLTVV.